This entry lists 22 T cell receptor beta chains sequenced from one sample in a study of T cell changes during pregnancy in multiple sclerosis. The table came from immunoSEQ multiplex PCR; TCRdb's copy has only in-frame clones and leaves some out. The data show around 80,000 clones, with 92% seen just once and almost 1.5% held by the top ten. Sequenced here: peripheral blood, sampled before pregnancy. Receptors were obtained from a female donor with multiple sclerosis, enrolled in a pregnancy study.

The genes are TRBV9 and TRBJ2-3; D is perhaps TRBD2 (7 bases). V gave up 2 bases and J gave up 1 base, with 11 bases separating them. CDR1 is SGDLS, CDR2 YYNGEE, per germline. The CDR3 has 15 residues. This chain's CDR3 is CASSVGGPGTDTQYF. The CDR3 coding sequence is TGTGCCAGCAGCGTCGGGGGGCCTGGCACAGATACGCAGTATTTT.

The gene calls are TRBV25-1 and TRBJ2-7; weak D call: TRBD2 (6 bases). Trimming pared 8 bases from V and 2 bases from J, leaving 22 bases between. CDR1 is MGHDK, CDR2 SYGVNS, per germline. The CDR3 contains 16 residues. CDR3 sequence: CASERRARDRTYEQYF. Written as DNA, the CDR3 is TGTGCCAGCGAACGGCGGGCGCGGGACCGCACCTACGAGCAGTACTTC.

The rearrangement links TRBV25-1 to TRBJ1-1; D remains unclear. Between the trimmed V and J ends, which lost 2 bases and 3 bases, there was a span of 7 bases. The CDR3 runs 13 residues. Germline V gene sequence: CDR1 MGHDK, CDR2 SYGVNS. CDR3: CASSEDLDTEAFF. The CDR3 region has the DNA TGTGCCAGCAGTGAAGACTTGGACACTGAAGCTTTCTTT. Full variable domain (missing parts from reference TRBV25-1 and TRBJ1-1): EADIYQTPRYLVIGTGKKITLECSQTMGHDKMYWYQQDPGMELHLIHYSYGVNSTEKGDLSSESTVSRIRTEHFPLTLESARPSHTSQYLCASSEDLDTEAFFGQGTRLTVV.

This rearrangement joins TRBV6-6 to TRBJ1-4; a weak D match, TRBD1 (6 bases). This CDR3 contains 14 residues. Trimming removed 10 bases at V and 4 bases at J, with 16 bases between. Germline values: CDR1 MNHNY, CDR2 SVGAGI (reference sequence). The chain's CDR3 is CATQQGRGNEKLFF. The CDR3, as DNA: TGTGCCACCCAACAGGGCAGGGGTAATGAAAAACTGTTTTTT.

V and J are TRBV18 and TRBJ2-5; perhaps TRBD1 as D (5 bases). The CDR3 is 15 amino acids. V shed 5 bases and J shed 1 base, with 14 bases lying between them. Germline assignment: CDR1 KGHSH and CDR2 LQKENI. CDR3 region: CASSSNTGFQETQYF. CDR3 nucleotides: TGTGCCAGCTCATCGAATACAGGATTCCAAGAGACCCAGTACTTC.

The table lists this clone with a few counts. The chain recombines TRBV7-9 with TRBJ1-5, with D perhaps TRBD1 (6 bases). Germline CDR1 reads SEHNR; CDR2 reads FQNEAQ (reference sequence). This CDR3 has 14 residues. Trimming removed 5 bases from V and 3 bases from J, with 11 bases in between. The CDR3 region has the DNA TGTGCCAGCAGCCATGACAGGTACAATCAGCCCCAGCATTTT. This encodes CASSHDRYNQPQHF.

DNA of the CDR3: TGTGCCAGCAGCTTAGTCCCAGACATGAACACTGAAGCTTTCTTT. Translating gives CASSLVPDMNTEAFF. The chain links TRBV11-2 to TRBJ1-1; D unclear. The CDR3 length is 15 residues. Per the germline V gene, CDR1 is SGHAT and CDR2 is FQNNGV. Trimming left V 1 base short and J 0 bases short, with 9 bases between.

The chain recombines TRBV5-6 with TRBJ1-3; TRBD1 matches at 7 bases. CDR3 length: 14 amino acids. Germline V gene data show CDR1 as SGHDT and CDR2 as YYEEEE. J gave up 1 base and V 3 bases, and 1 base lay outside the gene matches. This CDR3 reads CASSWGQSGNTIYF. The CDR3 nucleotides are TGTGCCAGCAGCTGGGGACAGTCTGGAAACACCATATATTTT.

The chain couples TRBV5-8 to TRBJ2-1, with 10 nucleotides matching TRBD1. The CDR3 has 16 amino acids. V lost 0 bases and J lost 8; bases outside the gene matches: 8. The germline V gene has CDR1 SGHTS and CDR2 YDEGEE. CDR3 sequence (DNA): TGTGCCAGCAGCTTGGGGCCGGGACAGGGGATCCATGAGCAGTTCTTC. Its translation: CASSLGPGQGIHEQFF.

This clone came up once. The chain recombines TRBV6-5 with TRBJ1-2, with D perhaps matching TRBD1 (5 bases). The germline V gene encodes CDR1 MNHEY and CDR2 SVGAGI. The CDR3 consists of 14 residues. Trimming left V 4 bases short and J 4 bases short, with 13 bases between. In DNA form, the CDR3 reads TGTGCCAGCAGTTCCACGATGGGGCTCTATGGCTACACCTTC. It specifies CASSSTMGLYGYTF.

Written as DNA, the CDR3 is TGTGCCACCAGCAGCCGCGGAAAAGGGGGCAATGAGCAGTTCTTC. Translated, it gives CATSSRGKGGNEQFF. The V call is TRBV15, the J call TRBJ2-1; D is possibly TRBD1 (6 bases). V was pared by 3 bases and J by 6 bases, with 15 bases between. CDR1 LNHNV and CDR2 YYDKDF come from the germline V gene (reference sequence). The CDR3 has 15 amino acids. The full variable domain, completed using reference TRBV15 and TRBJ2-1, is DAMVIQNPRYQVTQFGKPVTLSCSQTLNHNVMYWYQQKSSQAPKLLFHYYDKDFNNEADTPDNFQSRRPNTSFCFLDIRSPGLGDTAMYLCATSSRGKGGNEQFFGPGTRLTVL.

Notes on this clone: The junction differs from germline at one of its ends, possibly a read error. The chain is built from TRBV19 and TRBJ1-2; 7 nucleotides align to TRBD1. Germline loops: CDR1 LNHDA, CDR2 SQIVND (reference sequence). The CDR3 spans 13 residues. The CDR3 loop is CASSSSRQGIIYF. CDR3 DNA sequence: TGTGCCAGTAGCTCTTCCCGACAGGGCATCATATACTTC.

This clone was recorded only once. The chain couples TRBV6-1 to TRBJ2-5; TRBD1 matches at 7 bases. The CDR3 length is 15 residues. Per germline, CDR1 MNHNS and CDR2 SASEGT. V lost 3 bases to trimming and J lost 3 bases; unmatched junction nucleotides: 7. The chain's CDR3 is CASSEQGQLEETQYF. The CDR3 DNA is TGTGCCAGCAGTGAGCAGGGACAGCTAGAAGAGACCCAGTACTTC.

The chain combines TRBV5-1 with TRBJ1-2; 12 bases line up with TRBD1. This CDR3 contains 15 residues. The ends lost 3 bases at V and 4 bases at J; junction bases unmatched: 4. Germline assignment: CDR1 SGHRS and CDR2 YFSETQ. CDR3 nucleotide sequence: TGCGCCAGCAGCTCTCCGGGACAGGGGGCCTATGGCTACACCTTC. The encoded protein is CASSSPGQGAYGYTF.

The chain is built from TRBV5-1 and TRBJ2-7; 8 bases are a match to TRBD2. Germline V gene lookup returns CDR1 SGHRS and CDR2 YFSETQ. Trimming removed 5 bases from V and 4 bases from J; junction bases left unmatched: 20. The CDR3 sequence is 18 residues long. CDR3 coding DNA: TGCGCCAGCAGGGCGTACACAGAAGGGCGGGGGGCGACGTACGAGCAGTACTTC. It is translated as CASRAYTEGRGATYEQYF.

V and J are TRBV4-2 and TRBJ2-5, with 11 bases identical to TRBD2. This CDR3 has 18 residues. V trimming: 0 bases; J trimming: 4 bases; junction bases outside the gene matches: 10. The germline V gene has CDR1 LGHNA and CDR2 YNFKEQ. The CDR3 DNA reads TGTGCCAGCAGCCAAGATCTTTTAGCGGGGGGGCCTCGAGAGACCCAGTACTTC. This encodes CASSQDLLAGGPRETQYF.

The rearrangement uses TRBV5-4 and TRBJ2-3, with D possibly being TRBD1 (5 bases). The CDR3 is made up of 15 amino acids. V lost 1 base and J 2 bases, leaving 11 bases between the germline ends. CDR1 and CDR2 (germline): SGHNT, YYREEE (reference sequence). CDR3: CASSLSPGNTDTQYF. CDR3 nucleotide sequence: TGTGCCAGCAGCTTGTCCCCAGGGAACACAGATACGCAGTATTTT. The complete variable domain, with remaining parts taken from reference TRBV5-4 and TRBJ2-3, reads ETGVTQSPTHLIKTRGQQVTLRCSSQSGHNTVSWYQQALGQGPQFIFQYYREEENGRGNFPPRFSGLQFPNYSSELNVNALELDDSALYLCASSLSPGNTDTQYFGPGTRLTVL.

The CDR3 protein is CASSLRTDPSYNEQFF. In nucleotides, the CDR3 is TGTGCCAGCAGCCTCCGGACTGACCCATCCTACAATGAGCAGTTCTTC. This rearrangement joins TRBV13 to TRBJ2-1; the D gene is possibly TRBD2 (5 bases). Germline loops: CDR1 PRHDT, CDR2 FYEKMQ (reference sequence). The germline V and J ends were trimmed by 5 bases and 1 base, with 15 bases remaining between them. The CDR3 extends over 16 amino acids.

This rearrangement joins TRBV7-3 to TRBJ1-2, with D unclear. CDR1 and CDR2 from the germline V gene are SGHTA and FQGTGA. Trimming pared 5 bases from V and 4 bases from J, leaving 17 bases between. This CDR3 comprises 15 residues. For the CDR3, the DNA is TGTGCCAGCAGCAAAACACCGGGTTACCCCTATGGCTACACCTTC. It encodes CASSKTPGYPYGYTF.

The rearrangement joins TRBV11-2 to TRBJ2-7; D ambiguous. The CDR3 spans 13 residues. V shed 3 bases and J shed 4 bases, with 10 bases lying between them. Germline loops: CDR1 SGHAT, CDR2 FQNNGV. CDR3 region: CASSLSGSYEQYF. The CDR3 DNA reads TGTGCCAGCAGCTTGTCAGGATCGTACGAGCAGTACTTC.

This chain links TRBV6-5 with TRBJ2-3; possible D gene TRBD1, 6 bases. The CDR3 runs to 15 residues. V lost 5 bases and J lost 1, with 13 bases in between. CDR1 is MNHEY and CDR2 is SVGAGI in the germline V gene. The CDR3 DNA reads TGTGCCAGCAGTACGACCCGGACAGGCACAGATACGCAGTATTTT. Translation: CASSTTRTGTDTQYF.

This chain joins TRBV5-1 and TRBJ2-6, with D possibly matching TRBD1 (6 bases). Trimming removed 4 bases at V and 0 bases at J, with 17 bases between. The CDR3 spans 18 residues. Germline V gene lookup returns CDR1 SGHRS and CDR2 YFSETQ. CDR3 in DNA: TGCGCCAGCAGCCTGTGGCAGGGGCAAACCTCTGGGGCCAACGTCCTGACTTTC. Encoded protein: CASSLWQGQTSGANVLTF. The variable domain in full, completed from reference TRBV5-1 and TRBJ2-6, reads KAGVTQTPRYLIKTRGQQVTLSCSPISGHRSVSWYQQTPGQGLQFLFEYFSETQRNKGNFPGRFSGRQFSNSRSEMNVSTLELGDSALYLCASSLWQGQTSGANVLTFGAGSRLTVL.